The source of this T cell receptor beta chain is a study of patients and donors after allogeneic stem cell transplantation. TCRdb ran MiXCR on the RT-PCR reads and lists one entry per CDR3 protein. In the table there are 400,000 to 450,000 distinct CDR3 sequences, roughly 17% of which are singletons. This clonotype appeared a few times. V lost 5 bases, J lost 4 bases, and 3 bases stayed unmatched. Germline CDR1 and CDR2: DFQATT and SNEGSKA (reference sequence). The CDR3 contains 12 residues. The chain is built from TRBV20-1 and TRBJ2-7; 9 positions match TRBD1. The sequence derives from a human donor who was either an allogeneic HSCT recipient or a stem cell or donor lymphocyte infusion donor (not recorded which). It is not recorded whose cells these are; they may come from a transplant donor. The sequencing input was blood, either unsorted or a sorted T cell fraction (not recorded which). CDR3 protein: CSAYGQGYEQYF. For the CDR3, the DNA is TGCAGTGCTTACGGACAGGGGTACGAGCAGTACTTC.